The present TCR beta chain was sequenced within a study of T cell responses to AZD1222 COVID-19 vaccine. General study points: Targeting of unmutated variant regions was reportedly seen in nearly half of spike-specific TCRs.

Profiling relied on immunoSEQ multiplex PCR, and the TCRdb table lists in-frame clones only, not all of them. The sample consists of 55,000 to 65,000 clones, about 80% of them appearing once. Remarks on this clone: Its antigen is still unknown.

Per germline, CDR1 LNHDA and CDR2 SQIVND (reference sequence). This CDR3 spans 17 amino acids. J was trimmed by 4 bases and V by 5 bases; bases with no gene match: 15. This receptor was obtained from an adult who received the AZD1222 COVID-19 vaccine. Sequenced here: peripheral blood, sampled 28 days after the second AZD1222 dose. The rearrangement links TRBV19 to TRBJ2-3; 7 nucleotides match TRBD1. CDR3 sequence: CASSPRDRARNSDTQYF. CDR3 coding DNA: TGTGCCAGTAGTCCCCGGGACAGAGCCCGGAATTCAGATACGCAGTATTTT. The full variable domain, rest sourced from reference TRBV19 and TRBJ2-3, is DGGITQSPKYLFRKEGQNVTLSCEQNLNHDAMYWYRQDPGQGLRLIYYSQIVNDFQKGDIAEGYSVSREKKESFPLTVTSAQKNPTAFYLCASSPRDRARNSDTQYFGPGTRLTVL.